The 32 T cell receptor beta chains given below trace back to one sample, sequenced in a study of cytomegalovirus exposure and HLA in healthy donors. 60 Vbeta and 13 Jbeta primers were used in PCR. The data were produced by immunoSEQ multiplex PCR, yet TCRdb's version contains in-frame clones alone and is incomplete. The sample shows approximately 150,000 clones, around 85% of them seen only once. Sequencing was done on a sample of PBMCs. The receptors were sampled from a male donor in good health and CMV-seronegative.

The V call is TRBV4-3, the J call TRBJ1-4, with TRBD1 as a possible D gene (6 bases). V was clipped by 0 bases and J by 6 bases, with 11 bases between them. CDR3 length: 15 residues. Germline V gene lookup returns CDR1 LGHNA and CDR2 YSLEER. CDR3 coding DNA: TGCGCCAGCAGCCAAGACACAGGGAATTATGAAAAACTGTTTTTT. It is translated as CASSQDTGNYEKLFF.

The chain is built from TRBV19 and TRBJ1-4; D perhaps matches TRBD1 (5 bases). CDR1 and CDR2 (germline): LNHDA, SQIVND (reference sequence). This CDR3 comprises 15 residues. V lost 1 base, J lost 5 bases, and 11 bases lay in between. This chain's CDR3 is CASSIVPGPNEKLFF. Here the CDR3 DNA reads TGTGCCAGTAGTATAGTGCCAGGGCCGAATGAAAAACTGTTTTTT.

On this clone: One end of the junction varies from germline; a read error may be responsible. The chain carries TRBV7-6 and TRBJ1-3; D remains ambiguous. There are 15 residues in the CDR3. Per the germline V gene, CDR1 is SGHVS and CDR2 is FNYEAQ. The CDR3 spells CASSLAGFSGDTIYF. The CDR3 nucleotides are TGTGCCAGCAGCCTAGCCGGGTTCTCGGGAGACACCATATATTTT.

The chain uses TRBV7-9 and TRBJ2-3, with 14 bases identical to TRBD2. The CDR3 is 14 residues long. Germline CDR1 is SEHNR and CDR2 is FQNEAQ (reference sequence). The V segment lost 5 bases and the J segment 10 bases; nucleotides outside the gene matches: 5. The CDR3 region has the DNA TGTGCCAGCAGCCCCGGGACTAGCGGGGGAGCGCAGTATTTT. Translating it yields CASSPGTSGGAQYF. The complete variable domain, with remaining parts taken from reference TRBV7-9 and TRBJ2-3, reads DTGVSQNPRHKITKRGQNVTFRCDPISEHNRLYWYRQTLGQGPEFLTYFQNEAQLEKSRLLSDRFSAERPKGSFSTLEIQRTEQGDSAMYLCASSPGTSGGAQYFGPGTRLTVL.

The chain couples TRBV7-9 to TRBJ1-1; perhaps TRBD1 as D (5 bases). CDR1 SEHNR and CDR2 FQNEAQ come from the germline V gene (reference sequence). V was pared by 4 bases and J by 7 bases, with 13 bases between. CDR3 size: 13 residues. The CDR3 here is CASSYQGPDEAFF. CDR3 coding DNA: TGTGCCAGCAGCTACCAGGGTCCTGATGAAGCTTTCTTT.

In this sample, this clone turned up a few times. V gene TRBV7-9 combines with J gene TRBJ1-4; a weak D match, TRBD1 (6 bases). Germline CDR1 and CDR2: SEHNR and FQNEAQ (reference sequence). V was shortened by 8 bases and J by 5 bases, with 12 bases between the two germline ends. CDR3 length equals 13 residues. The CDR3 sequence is CASSDSENEKLFF. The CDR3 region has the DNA TGTGCCAGCTCGGACAGCGAAAATGAAAAACTGTTTTTT.

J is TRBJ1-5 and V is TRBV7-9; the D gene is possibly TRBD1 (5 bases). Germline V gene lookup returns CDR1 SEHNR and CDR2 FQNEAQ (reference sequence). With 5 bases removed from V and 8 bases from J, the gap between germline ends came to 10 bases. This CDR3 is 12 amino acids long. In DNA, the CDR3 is TGTGCCAGCAGCACAGGAAGGGAGCCCCAGCATTTT. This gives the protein CASSTGREPQHF.

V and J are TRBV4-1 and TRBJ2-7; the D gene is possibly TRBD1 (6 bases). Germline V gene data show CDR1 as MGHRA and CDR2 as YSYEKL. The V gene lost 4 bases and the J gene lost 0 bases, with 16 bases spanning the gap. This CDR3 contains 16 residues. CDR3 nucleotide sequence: TGCGCCAGCAGCCCCGCCCGAGACAGGCTCTCCTACGAGCAGTACTTC. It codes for CASSPARDRLSYEQYF.

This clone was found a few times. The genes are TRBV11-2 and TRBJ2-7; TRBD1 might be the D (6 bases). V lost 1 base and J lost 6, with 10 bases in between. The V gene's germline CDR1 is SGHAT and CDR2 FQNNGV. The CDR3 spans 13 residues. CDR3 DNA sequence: TGTGCCAGCAGCTTAGCCAGGGGCGGCGAGCAGTACTTC. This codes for CASSLARGGEQYF.

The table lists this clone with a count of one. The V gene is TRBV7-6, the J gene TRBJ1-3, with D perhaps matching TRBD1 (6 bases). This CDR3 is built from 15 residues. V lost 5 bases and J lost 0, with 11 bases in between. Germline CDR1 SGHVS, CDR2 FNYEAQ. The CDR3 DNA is TGTGCCAGCAGCCCGGACAGATCCTCTGGAAACACCATATATTTT. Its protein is CASSPDRSSGNTIYF.

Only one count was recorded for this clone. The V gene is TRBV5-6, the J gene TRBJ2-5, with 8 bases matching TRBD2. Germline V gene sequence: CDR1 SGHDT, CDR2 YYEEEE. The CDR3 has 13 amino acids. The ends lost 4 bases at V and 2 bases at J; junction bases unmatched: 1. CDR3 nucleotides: TGTGCCAGCAGCCGGGGGGGGCAAGAGACCCAGTACTTC. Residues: CASSRGGQETQYF.

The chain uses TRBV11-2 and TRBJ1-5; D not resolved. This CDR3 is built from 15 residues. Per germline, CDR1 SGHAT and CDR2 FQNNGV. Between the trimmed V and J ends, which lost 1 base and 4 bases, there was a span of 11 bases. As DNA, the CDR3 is TGTGCCAGCAGCTTAGCCTATGGGCGAAATCAGCCCCAGCATTTT. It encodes CASSLAYGRNQPQHF. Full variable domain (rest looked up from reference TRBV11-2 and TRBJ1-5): EAGVAQSPRYKIIEKRQSVAFWCNPISGHATLYWYQQILGQGPKLLIQFQNNGVVDDSQLPKDRFSAERLKGVDSTLKIQPAKLEDSAVYLCASSLAYGRNQPQHFGDGTRLSIL.

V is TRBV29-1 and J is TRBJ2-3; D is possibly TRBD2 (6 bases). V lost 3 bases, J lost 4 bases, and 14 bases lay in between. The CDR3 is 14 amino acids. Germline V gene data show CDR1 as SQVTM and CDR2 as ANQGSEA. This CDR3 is CSVERLPSADTQYF. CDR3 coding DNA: TGCAGCGTTGAGCGTCTCCCTAGCGCAGATACGCAGTATTTT.

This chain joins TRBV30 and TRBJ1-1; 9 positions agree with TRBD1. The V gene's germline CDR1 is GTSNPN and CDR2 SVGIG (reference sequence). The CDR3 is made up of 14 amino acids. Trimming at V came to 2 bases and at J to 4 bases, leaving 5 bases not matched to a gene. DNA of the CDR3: TGTGCCTGGAGTAAGGGACAGGGTGTCACTGAAGCTTTCTTT. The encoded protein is CAWSKGQGVTEAFF.

This chain's CDR3 is CASSLQGTFYGYTF. The CDR3 DNA sequence: TGTGCCAGCAGCTTACAGGGGACGTTCTATGGCTACACCTTC. The rearrangement joins TRBV7-2 to TRBJ1-2; D is perhaps TRBD1 (6 bases). V was shortened by 2 bases and J by 4 bases, with 11 bases between the two germline ends. Looked up from germline, CDR1 is SGHTA and CDR2 is FQGNSA. The length of the CDR3 is 14 residues.

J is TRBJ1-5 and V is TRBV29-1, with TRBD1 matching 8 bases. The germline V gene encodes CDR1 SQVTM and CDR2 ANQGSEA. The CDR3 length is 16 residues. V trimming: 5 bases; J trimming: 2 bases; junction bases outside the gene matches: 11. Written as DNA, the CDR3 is TGCAGCGTTAGCCTCTCCGTGACAGGGGGCAATCAGCCCCAGCATTTT. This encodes CSVSLSVTGGNQPQHF.

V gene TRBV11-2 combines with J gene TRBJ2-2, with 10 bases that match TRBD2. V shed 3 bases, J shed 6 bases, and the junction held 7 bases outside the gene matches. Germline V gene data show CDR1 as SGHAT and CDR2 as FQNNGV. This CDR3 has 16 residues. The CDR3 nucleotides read TGTGCCAGCAGCTTCCTGGCTAGCGGGGGATCCGGGGAGCTGTTTTTT. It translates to CASSFLASGGSGELFF.

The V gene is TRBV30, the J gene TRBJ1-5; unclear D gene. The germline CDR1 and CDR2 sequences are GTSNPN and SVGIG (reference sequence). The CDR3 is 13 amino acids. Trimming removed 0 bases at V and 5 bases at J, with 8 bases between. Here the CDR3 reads CAWSVRDYQPQHF. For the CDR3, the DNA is TGTGCCTGGAGTGTTCGAGATTATCAGCCCCAGCATTTT.

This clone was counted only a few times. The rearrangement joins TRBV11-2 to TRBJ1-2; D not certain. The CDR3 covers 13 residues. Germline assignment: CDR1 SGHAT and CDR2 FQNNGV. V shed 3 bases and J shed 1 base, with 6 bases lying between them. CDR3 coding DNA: TGTGCCAGCAGCTTCGGGATTAACTATGGCTACACCTTC. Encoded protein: CASSFGINYGYTF. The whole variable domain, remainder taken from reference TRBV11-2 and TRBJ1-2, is EAGVAQSPRYKIIEKRQSVAFWCNPISGHATLYWYQQILGQGPKLLIQFQNNGVVDDSQLPKDRFSAERLKGVDSTLKIQPAKLEDSAVYLCASSFGINYGYTFGSGTRLTVV.

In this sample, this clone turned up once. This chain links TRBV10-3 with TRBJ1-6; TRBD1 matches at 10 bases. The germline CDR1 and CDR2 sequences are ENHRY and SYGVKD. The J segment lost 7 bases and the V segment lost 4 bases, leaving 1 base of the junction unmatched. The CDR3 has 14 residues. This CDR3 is CAISAGQGNSPLHF. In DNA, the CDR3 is TGTGCCATCAGTGCGGGACAGGGGAATTCACCCCTCCACTTT.

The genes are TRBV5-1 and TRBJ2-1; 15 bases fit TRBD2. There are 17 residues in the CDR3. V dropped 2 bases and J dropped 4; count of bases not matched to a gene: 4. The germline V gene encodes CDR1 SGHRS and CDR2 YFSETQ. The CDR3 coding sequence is TGCGCCAGCAGCTTCCGGACTAGCGGGGGGGGGTACAATGAGCAGTTCTTC. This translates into CASSFRTSGGGYNEQFF.

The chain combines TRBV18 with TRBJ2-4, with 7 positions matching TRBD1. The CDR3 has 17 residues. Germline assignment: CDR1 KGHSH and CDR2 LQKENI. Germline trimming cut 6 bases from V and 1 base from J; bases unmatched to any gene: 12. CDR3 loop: CASSPRDRLGAKNIQYF. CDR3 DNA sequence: TGTGCCAGCTCCCCCCGGGACAGATTGGGTGCCAAAAACATTCAGTACTTC.

The CDR3 DNA sequence: TGTGCCAGCAGCGTAGATAAGTTGAGCTCCTACAATGAGCAGTTCTTC. This encodes CASSVDKLSSYNEQFF. This chain uses TRBV9 with TRBJ2-1; unclear D gene. In germline, CDR1 is SGDLS, CDR2 YYNGEE. Between the trimmed V and J ends, which lost 0 bases and 0 bases, there was a span of 10 bases. The CDR3 spans 16 residues.

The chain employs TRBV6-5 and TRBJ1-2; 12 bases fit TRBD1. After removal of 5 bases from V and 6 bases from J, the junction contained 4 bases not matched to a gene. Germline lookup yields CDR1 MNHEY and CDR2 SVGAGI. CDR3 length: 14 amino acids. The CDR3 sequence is CASSSGTGGDGYTF. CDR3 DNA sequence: TGTGCCAGCAGTAGCGGGACAGGGGGCGATGGCTACACCTTC.

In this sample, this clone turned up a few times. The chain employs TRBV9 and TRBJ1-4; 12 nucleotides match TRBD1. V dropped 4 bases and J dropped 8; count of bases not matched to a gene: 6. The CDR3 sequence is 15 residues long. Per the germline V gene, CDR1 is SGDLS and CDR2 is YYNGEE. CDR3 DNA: TGTGCCAGCAGCCGGGGGGGGACAGGGGGCGAAAAACTGTTTTTT. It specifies CASSRGGTGGEKLFF.

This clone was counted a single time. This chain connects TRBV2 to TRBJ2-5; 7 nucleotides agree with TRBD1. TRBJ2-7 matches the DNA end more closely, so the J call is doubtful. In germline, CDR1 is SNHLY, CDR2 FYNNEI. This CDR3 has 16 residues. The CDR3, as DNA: TGTGCCAGCAGTGATCTTTTGGGACAGCGGCCCTACGAGCAGTACTTC. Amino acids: CASSDLLGQRPYEQYF.

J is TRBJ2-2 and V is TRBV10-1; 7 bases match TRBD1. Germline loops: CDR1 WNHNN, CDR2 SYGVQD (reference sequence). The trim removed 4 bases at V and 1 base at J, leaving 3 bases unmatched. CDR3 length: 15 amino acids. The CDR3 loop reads CASSARQGNTGELFF. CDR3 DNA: TGCGCCAGCAGTGCACGACAGGGGAACACCGGGGAGCTGTTTTTT.

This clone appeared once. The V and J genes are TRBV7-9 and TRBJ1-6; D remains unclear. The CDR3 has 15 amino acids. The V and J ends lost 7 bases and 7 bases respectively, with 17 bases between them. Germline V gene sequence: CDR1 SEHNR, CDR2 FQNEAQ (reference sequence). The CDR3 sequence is CASTLTGDGNSPLHF. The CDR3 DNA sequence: TGTGCCAGCACCCTTACCGGGGATGGGAATTCACCCCTCCACTTT.

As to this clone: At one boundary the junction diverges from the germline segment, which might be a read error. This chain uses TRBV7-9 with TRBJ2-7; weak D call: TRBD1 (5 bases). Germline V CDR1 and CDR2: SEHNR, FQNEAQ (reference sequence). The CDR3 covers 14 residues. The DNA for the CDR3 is TGTTCCAGCAGCTTCTTCAGGGCGGCCTACGAGCAGTACTTC. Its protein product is CSSSFFRAAYEQYF.

The DNA for the CDR3 is TGTGCCAGCAGGGCCGGACAGGGGGCGCCGGGCACCGGGGAGCTGTTTTTT. This encodes CASRAGQGAPGTGELFF. The J gene is TRBJ2-2, the V gene TRBV2, with 11 bases fitting TRBD1. The V and J ends lost 6 bases and 4 bases, in that order; junction bases with no gene match: 10. There are 17 residues in the CDR3. Germline-derived CDR1 and CDR2 are SNHLY and FYNNEI.

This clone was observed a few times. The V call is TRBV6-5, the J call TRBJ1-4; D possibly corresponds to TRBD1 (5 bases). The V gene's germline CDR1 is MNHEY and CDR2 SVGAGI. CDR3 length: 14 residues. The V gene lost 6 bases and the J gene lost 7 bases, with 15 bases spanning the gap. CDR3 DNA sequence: TGTGCCAGCAGGCAATTTTCGGGACTTGAAAAACTGTTTTTT. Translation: CASRQFSGLEKLFF.

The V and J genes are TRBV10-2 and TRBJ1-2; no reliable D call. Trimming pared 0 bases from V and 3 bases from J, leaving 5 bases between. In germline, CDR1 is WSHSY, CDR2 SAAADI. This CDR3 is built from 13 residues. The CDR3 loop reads CASSESRDYGYTF. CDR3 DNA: TGCGCCAGCAGTGAGTCGCGGGACTATGGCTACACCTTC.